These 3 T cell receptor beta chains originate from one sample sequenced in a study of a mutant IDH1 vaccine in newly diagnosed glioma. Time point defined: week 5, during vaccination. All doses held 300 ug of mutant IDH1 20-mer peptide, with topical imiquimod. Their antigens are not known. This table comes from immunoSEQ multiplex PCR, and its TCRdb copy is limited to in-frame clones, with some not included. In the table there are 60,000 or so clones, roughly 80% of which are singletons. The sample was PBMCs, taken from a glioma patient whose treatment included an IDH1 peptide vaccine. These receptors all stem from a woman aged 18-35 years with glioma. Some clones in this sample may be carry-over from other donors' samples.

V is TRBV6-6 and J is TRBJ1-2; D perhaps matches TRBD1 (5 bases). CDR3 length equals 12 residues. Germline values: CDR1 MNHNY, CDR2 SVGAGI (reference sequence). The V and J ends lost 4 bases and 2 bases respectively, with 5 bases between them. The CDR3 DNA sequence: TGTGCCAGCAGTTCAGGGAACTATGGCTACACCTTC. Its translation is CASSSGNYGYTF.

In this sample, this clone turned up once. This CDR3 reads CATSYRGGNTEAFF. The CDR3 DNA reads TGTGCCACCAGCTACAGGGGAGGGAACACTGAAGCTTTCTTT. The rearrangement uses TRBV15 and TRBJ1-1; TRBD1 agrees at 7 bases. The CDR3 is 14 amino acids. The V segment lost 5 bases and the J segment 1 base; nucleotides outside the gene matches: 4. Germline CDR1 is LNHNV and CDR2 is YYDKDF (reference sequence).

Written as DNA, the CDR3 is TGTGCCAGCAGCTTTGGCACTGAAGCTTTCTTT. Its protein is CASSFGTEAFF. The chain combines TRBV5-4 with TRBJ1-1; D is unresolved. The germline V gene has CDR1 SGHNT and CDR2 YYREEE (reference sequence). The germline V and J ends were trimmed by 2 bases and 4 bases, with 3 bases remaining between them. CDR3 length equals 11 residues. Together with reference TRBV5-4 and TRBJ1-1, the CDR3 gives the full variable domain: ETGVTQSPTHLIKTRGQQVTLRCSSQSGHNTVSWYQQALGQGPQFIFQYYREEENGRGNFPPRFSGLQFPNYSSELNVNALELDDSALYLCASSFGTEAFFGQGTRLTVV.